The entry below describes one TCR beta chain. V was clipped by 3 bases and J by 2 bases; unmatched bases: 2. Germline CDR1 and CDR2: SGHNT and YENEEA. This CDR3 region has 15 residues. This sample stems from a study of technical replicates of blood from a few donors. The protocol was immunoSEQ multiplex PCR, while the TCRdb copy is restricted to in-frame clones and leaves out a portion. The table includes over 75,000 clones, roughly 95% detected once. The sequenced material came from T cells isolated from PBMCs. The rearrangement links TRBV11-3 to TRBJ2-5; 11 nucleotides agree with TRBD2. This TCR was sampled from a human donor in good health. CDR3: CASSLGLAAQETQYF. In nucleotides, the CDR3 is TGTGCCAGCAGCTTGGGACTAGCGGCTCAAGAGACCCAGTACTTC.